The 28 T cell receptor beta chains listed next were all sequenced from one sample in a study of blood T cell repertoires in COVID-19 (dated by TCRdb to 2019 to 2021). The protocol used for the library was the immunoSEQ multiplex PCR assay. Entries here come from immuneACCESS through TCRdb and include only in-frame sequences with V and J called. Some clones fail to appear in such tables; in the studies checked, an unresolved V gene covers under half of the shortfall, and the cause of the remainder is unknown. Recorded for this sample are around 200,000 clones; around 83% of them occurred a single time. The top ten constitute about 8.1% of the sample. The specimen sequenced was peripheral blood. These receptor sequences come from a woman aged 50 to 60 with acute or convalescent COVID-19.

This rearrangement joins TRBV28 to TRBJ1-2; TRBD1 matches at 9 bases. The CDR3 length is 16 residues. Germline V gives CDR1 MDHEN, CDR2 SYDVKM. V lost 5 bases to trimming and J lost 6 bases; unmatched junction nucleotides: 13. The chain's CDR3 is CASSPFPDRGGDGYTF. DNA of the CDR3: TGTGCCAGCAGTCCCTTCCCGGACAGGGGTGGTGATGGCTACACCTTC.

V usage is TRBV6-5 and J usage is TRBJ2-7; 12 positions agree with TRBD1. With V trimmed by 6 bases and J by 3 bases, 6 bases remained unmatched. The germline CDR1 and CDR2 sequences are MNHEY and SVGAGI. The CDR3 totals 15 residues. The CDR3 loop reads CASRARDRGLYEQYF. As DNA, the CDR3 is TGTGCCAGCAGGGCCCGGGACAGGGGGCTCTACGAGCAGTACTTC.

This chain uses TRBV7-6 with TRBJ1-3, with TRBD1 matching 7 bases. Germline V lookup: CDR1 SGHVS, CDR2 FNYEAQ. This CDR3 spans 13 amino acids. Trimming at V came to 4 bases and at J to 7 bases, leaving 4 bases not matched to a gene. CDR3 loop: CASSSDRLNTIYF. The CDR3, as DNA: TGTGCCAGCAGCTCGGACAGGTTGAACACCATATATTTT.

This clone was seen a few times. The rearrangement joins TRBV5-1 to TRBJ1-6, with 8 bases lining up with TRBD1. The CDR3 sequence is 14 residues long. CDR1 and CDR2 (germline): SGHRS, YFSETQ. V shed 2 bases, J shed 5 bases, and the junction held 0 bases outside the gene matches. DNA of the CDR3: TGCGCCAGCAGCTTACAGGGGGATAATTCACCCCTCCACTTT. Translation gives CASSLQGDNSPLHF.

The chain couples TRBV27 to TRBJ2-7; D gene ambiguous. The CDR3 consists of 11 residues. Trimming pared 5 bases from V and 5 bases from J, leaving 7 bases between. CDR1 is MNHEY, CDR2 SMNVEV, per germline (reference sequence). The CDR3 is CASSPPDEQYF. CDR3 sequence (DNA): TGTGCCAGCAGTCCCCCAGACGAGCAGTACTTC.

The CDR3 here is CASSEAGETQYF. CDR3 coding DNA: TGTGCCAGTTCGGAAGCGGGAGAGACCCAGTACTTC. The chain employs TRBV25-1 and TRBJ2-5, with D maybe TRBD2 (6 bases). The germline CDR1 and CDR2 sequences are MGHDK and SYGVNS. The CDR3 is made up of 12 amino acids. Trimming shortened V by 9 bases and J by 4 bases, and 12 bases separated the two germline ends.

This clone was seen only once. The chain has TRBV6-6 and TRBJ1-2, with D possibly matching TRBD1 (5 bases). Germline CDR1 reads MNHNY; CDR2 reads SVGAGI (reference sequence). The CDR3 is made up of 18 amino acids. V was pared by 5 bases and J by 0 bases, with 22 bases between. The CDR3 DNA reads as TGTGCCAGCAGTCGAGATCATGGGGCGAACTACGCTAACTATGGCTACACCTTC. Protein: CASSRDHGANYANYGYTF.

The CDR3 is CSAIDRAPGANVLTF. For the CDR3, the DNA is TGCAGTGCTATTGACAGGGCCCCTGGGGCCAACGTCCTGACTTTC. V is TRBV20-1 and J is TRBJ2-6; TRBD1 agrees at 7 bases. The J segment lost 2 bases and the V segment lost 4 bases, leaving 5 bases of the junction unmatched. Germline assignment: CDR1 DFQATT and CDR2 SNEGSKA (reference sequence). The CDR3 has 15 residues.

This sequence joins TRBV21-1 and TRBJ2-1; TRBD1 is the table's D call and was not checked against the DNA. TRBV21-1 is an annotated pseudogene. The CDR3 is made up of 16 amino acids. CDR3 DNA sequence: TGTGCCAGCAGCAAAGTGGTAGGACAGGGGTTCGATGAGCAGTTCTTC. Its protein is CASSKVVGQGFDEQFF.

The chain joins TRBV6-5 to TRBJ2-1; a weak D match, TRBD2 (6 bases). The CDR3 has 13 amino acids. The germline CDR1 and CDR2 sequences are MNHEY and SVGAGI. Between the trimmed V and J ends, which lost 6 bases and 7 bases, there was a span of 13 bases. The CDR3 here is CASRSRGKNEQFF. DNA of the CDR3: TGTGCCAGCAGGTCTCGGGGGAAGAATGAGCAGTTCTTC.

The chain carries TRBV28 and TRBJ2-1; TRBD2 agrees at 7 bases. With V trimmed by 7 bases and J by 8 bases, 5 bases remained unmatched. From germline, CDR1 is MDHEN and CDR2 SYDVKM. The CDR3 is made up of 12 amino acids. The CDR3 here is CASNPGRDEQFF. CDR3 coding DNA: TGTGCCAGCAATCCTGGGAGGGATGAGCAGTTCTTC.

A single count supports this clone. CDR3: CASPRRGYNEQFF. In nucleotides, the CDR3 is TGTGCCAGCCCGCGTAGGGGGTACAATGAGCAGTTCTTC. The V call is TRBV2, the J call TRBJ2-1; possible D gene TRBD1, 6 bases. CDR1 SNHLY and CDR2 FYNNEI come from the germline V gene. This CDR3 comprises 13 residues. Trimming stripped 8 bases from V and 4 bases from J, with 12 bases between.

The V call is TRBV5-1, the J call TRBJ2-1; 14 nucleotides align to TRBD2. Looked up from germline, CDR1 is SGHRS and CDR2 is YFSETQ. V lost 4 bases and J lost 9; bases outside the gene matches: 6. CDR3 length: 15 residues. The CDR3 here is CASSLGLAGGSEQFF. As DNA, the CDR3 is TGCGCCAGCAGCCTAGGACTAGCGGGAGGAAGTGAGCAGTTCTTC.

The chain combines TRBV28 with TRBJ2-1; D call uncertain. Germline loops: CDR1 MDHEN, CDR2 SYDVKM. This CDR3 is 12 amino acids long. V was pared by 5 bases and J by 4 bases, with 6 bases between. CDR3 DNA: TGTGCCAGCAGTCAAGCTTACAATGAGCAGTTCTTC. Protein product: CASSQAYNEQFF. Supplemented by reference TRBV28 and TRBJ2-1, the full variable domain reads DVKVTQSSRYLVKRTGEKVFLECVQDMDHENMFWYRQDPGLGLRLIYFSYDVKMKEKGDIPEGYSVSREKKERFSLILESASTNQTSMYLCASSQAYNEQFFGPGTRLTVL.

This clone was seen only a few times. The chain joins TRBV7-6 to TRBJ2-1; D might be TRBD2 (6 bases). CDR3 size: 12 residues. Germline V gene lookup returns CDR1 SGHVS and CDR2 FNYEAQ. The V and J ends lost 5 bases and 9 bases respectively, with 11 bases between them. The CDR3 reads CASSPGLVEQFF. The DNA of the CDR3 is TGTGCCAGCAGCCCGGGACTTGTTGAGCAGTTCTTC.

This clone was seen once. J is TRBJ1-1 and V is TRBV21-1. TRBV21-1 is tagged as a pseudogene. The CDR3 runs to 15 residues. CDR3 nucleotides: TGTGCCAGCAGCAAAGATCGGGGTATCGACACTGAAGCTTTCTTT. It specifies CASSKDRGIDTEAFF.

This rearrangement joins TRBV29-1 to TRBJ1-1; D is perhaps TRBD1 (6 bases). CDR1 and CDR2 from the germline V gene are SQVTM and ANQGSEA. V dropped 3 bases and J dropped 1 base, with 15 bases sitting between them. This CDR3 has 15 residues. CDR3 coding DNA: TGCAGCGTTGACGGACAGCATAATTCGAACACTGAAGCTTTCTTT. It translates to CSVDGQHNSNTEAFF.

In its sample, this clone was seen once. The chain carries TRBV28 and TRBJ2-2; the D gene is possibly TRBD1 (6 bases). CDR1 MDHEN and CDR2 SYDVKM come from the germline V gene. CDR3 length equals 13 residues. V gave up 6 bases and J gave up 5 bases, with 10 bases separating them. DNA of the CDR3: TGTGCCAGCAGGGGCCAGGGGACCGGGGAGCTGTTTTTT. Translation: CASRGQGTGELFF. Based on the CDR3 plus reference TRBV28 and TRBJ2-2, the full variable domain is DVKVTQSSRYLVKRTGEKVFLECVQDMDHENMFWYRQDPGLGLRLIYFSYDVKMKEKGDIPEGYSVSREKKERFSLILESASTNQTSMYLCASRGQGTGELFFGEGSRLTVL.

This rearrangement joins TRBV11-1 to TRBJ1-1; 7 bases agree with TRBD1. The germline V gene has CDR1 SGHAT and CDR2 FQDESV (reference sequence). This CDR3 contains 13 residues. V trimming: 5 bases; J trimming: 6 bases; junction bases outside the gene matches: 6. This CDR3 is CASSPTGDAEAFF. For the CDR3, the DNA is TGTGCCAGCAGCCCAACAGGGGATGCTGAAGCTTTCTTT.

The chain joins TRBV6-5 to TRBJ2-7; 12 positions agree with TRBD2. Trimming took 2 bases from V and 4 from J; bases not matched to a gene: 3. This CDR3 has 15 residues. Germline V gene sequence: CDR1 MNHEY, CDR2 SVGAGI. The CDR3 region has the DNA TGTGCCAGCAGTTACGGAACTAGCGGGAGGTACGAGCAGTACTTC. It is translated as CASSYGTSGRYEQYF.

The chain links TRBV6-1 to TRBJ1-2; D is perhaps TRBD1 (6 bases). The ends were cut back, 3 bases at V and 4 bases at J, with 15 bases in the middle. In germline, CDR1 is MNHNS, CDR2 SASEGT. The CDR3 length is 15 residues. The CDR3: CASSEFGQSIYGYTF. The CDR3 DNA reads as TGTGCCAGCAGTGAGTTTGGACAGTCGATCTATGGCTACACCTTC.

At least ten counts were recorded for this clone. The V gene is TRBV5-1, the J gene TRBJ1-1; D remains ambiguous. Germline V gene lookup returns CDR1 SGHRS and CDR2 YFSETQ. V was cut by 0 bases and J by 3 bases, with 12 bases left in between. This CDR3 spans 15 amino acids. The CDR3 spells CASSLGGSGDTEAFF. Here the CDR3 DNA reads TGCGCCAGCAGCTTGGGAGGCTCCGGAGACACTGAAGCTTTCTTT.

The chain recombines TRBV6-5 with TRBJ2-7; 7 nucleotides line up with TRBD2. Trimming at V came to 8 bases and at J to 3 bases, leaving 13 bases not matched to a gene. The CDR3 contains 15 residues. Germline CDR1 is MNHEY and CDR2 is SVGAGI. CDR3 in amino acids: CASGRRLADIYEQYF. As DNA, the CDR3 is TGTGCCAGCGGTAGACGTCTAGCGGATATCTACGAGCAGTACTTC.

This clone was detected a few times. The gene calls are TRBV29-1 and TRBJ2-3; D might be TRBD2 (7 bases). The CDR3 is 15 residues long. Germline loops: CDR1 SQVTM, CDR2 ANQGSEA. V lost 5 bases, J lost 2 bases, and 17 bases lay in between. This chain's CDR3 is CSVRGAGVSTDTQYF. The CDR3 nucleotides read TGCAGCGTTAGGGGGGCGGGGGTATCCACAGATACGCAGTATTTT.

The gene calls are TRBV27 and TRBJ2-1; 7 bases fit TRBD2. V was clipped by 7 bases and J by 1 base; unmatched bases: 13. Germline CDR1 is MNHEY and CDR2 is SMNVEV (reference sequence). The CDR3 is 17 residues long. CDR3 in amino acids: CASTPGLADLSYNEQFF. The CDR3 DNA reads as TGTGCCAGCACCCCGGGGCTAGCGGACCTTTCCTACAATGAGCAGTTCTTC.

The rearrangement joins TRBV11-1 to TRBJ1-1; tentative D call: TRBD1 (5 bases). V lost 2 bases, J lost 1 base, and 14 bases lay in between. Germline V gives CDR1 SGHAT, CDR2 FQDESV (reference sequence). The CDR3 is 16 residues long. CDR3 sequence (DNA): TGTGCCAGCAGCTTAATCCCAGGGCGGGGGAACACTGAAGCTTTCTTT. It codes for CASSLIPGRGNTEAFF.

The chain employs TRBV5-1 and TRBJ2-3, with 7 positions matching TRBD1. This CDR3 has 14 residues. CDR1 and CDR2 (germline): SGHRS, YFSETQ. J gave up 2 bases and V 4 bases, and 4 bases lay outside the gene matches. CDR3 amino acids: CASSAGTATDTQYF. CDR3 DNA sequence: TGCGCCAGCAGCGCCGGGACAGCCACAGATACGCAGTATTTT.

The chain couples TRBV24-1 to TRBJ2-3; 10 bases match TRBD2. Germline CDR1 KGHDR, CDR2 SFDVKD. V was clipped by 4 bases and J by 0 bases; unmatched bases: 9. The CDR3 is 18 residues long. The CDR3 here is CATSDPGLASASTDTQYF. The CDR3 DNA follows: TGTGCCACCAGTGACCCGGGACTAGCGTCGGCTAGCACAGATACGCAGTATTTT.